This T cell receptor beta chain is from a study of blood T cell repertoires in COVID-19. Background on the study: Samples representing acute and convalescent COVID-19 were sourced from the United States, Italy and Spain. Sources were T cells, B-cell-depleted T cells, or PBMCs; the material itself was cDNA or gDNA.

This CDR3 spans 14 amino acids. Germline CDR1 GTSNPN, CDR2 SVGIG (reference sequence). The V gene end was trimmed by 2 bases and the J gene end by 10 bases; junction bases not matched to a gene: 7. Sequencing used immunoSEQ multiplex PCR; TCRdb keeps in-frame clones, though not all of them. This table has about 180,000 clones, around 79% appearing once. The source material was peripheral blood. This sequence joins TRBV30 and TRBJ1-6; 8 positions agree with TRBD1. This TCR was recovered from a woman aged 70 to 79 with acute or convalescent COVID-19. The CDR3 region has the DNA TGTGCCTGGAGTCCCGGGACAGGCGGCTCACCCCTCCACTTT. This translates into CAWSPGTGGSPLHF. The full variable domain, rest sourced from reference TRBV30 and TRBJ1-6, is SQTIHQWPATLVQPVGSPLSLECTVEGTSNPNLYWYRQAAGRGLQLLFYSVGIGQISSEVPQNLSASRPQDRQFILSSKKLLLSDSGFYLCAWSPGTGGSPLHFGNGTRLTVT.